These 22 T cell receptor beta chains were all obtained from the same sample, sequenced in a study of blood T cell repertoires in COVID-19 (dated by TCRdb to between 2020 and 2021). The method behind the library was the immunoSEQ multiplex PCR assay. TCRdb provides this immuneACCESS table in a form limited to in-frame rearrangements. Some clones are lacking; in checked studies, under half of them reflect an unresolved V gene, and why the rest are absent is not known. The sample contains some 300,000 clones, approximately 89% of them found a single time. Approximately 7.2% of the sample belongs to the ten largest clones. Sequenced: peripheral blood. These receptors were taken from a woman aged 30 to 39 who had recovered from COVID-19.

V gene TRBV14 combines with J gene TRBJ2-1, with D possibly matching TRBD2 (6 bases). CDR1 SGHDN and CDR2 FVKESK come from the germline V gene. This CDR3 region has 17 residues. Trimming removed 1 base at V and 0 bases at J, with 13 bases between. Here the CDR3 DNA reads TGTGCCAGCAGCCAAGTTGGAGGGATTCGCTCCTACAATGAGCAGTTCTTC. This sequence encodes CASSQVGGIRSYNEQFF.

This clone was seen only once. The V call is TRBV7-9, the J call TRBJ1-5; D gene ambiguous. From germline, CDR1 is SEHNR and CDR2 FQNEAQ (reference sequence). This CDR3 has 18 residues. V shed 1 base and J shed 0 bases, with 16 bases lying between them. This chain's CDR3 is CASSLVDRTHYSNQPQHF. The CDR3 bases are TGTGCCAGCAGCTTAGTAGACCGAACCCACTATAGCAATCAGCCCCAGCATTTT.

This clone showed up just once. The rearrangement links TRBV7-8 to TRBJ2-1, with 9 nucleotides matching TRBD2. The germline V gene encodes CDR1 SGHVS and CDR2 FQNEAQ. V gave up 0 bases and J gave up 5 bases; unmatched junction bases: 2. The CDR3 sequence is 15 residues long. The CDR3 bases are TGTGCCAGCAGCTTAGCTAGCGGGAGACACAATGAGCAGTTCTTC. Encoded protein: CASSLASGRHNEQFF.

The chain joins TRBV18 to TRBJ2-1; 7 bases agree with TRBD2. Per the germline V gene, CDR1 is KGHSH and CDR2 is LQKENI. V shed 3 bases and J 10 bases; nucleotides not matched to a gene: 3. The CDR3 sequence is 12 residues long. CDR3 DNA sequence: TGTGCCAGCTCACCGGGGGGAGGGGAGCAGTTCTTC. As protein: CASSPGGGEQFF.

The gene calls are TRBV28 and TRBJ2-1; D may be TRBD2 (6 bases). This CDR3 has 12 residues. Trimming pared 10 bases from V and 2 bases from J, leaving 9 bases between. Germline values: CDR1 MDHEN, CDR2 SYDVKM. The CDR3 bases are TGTGCCATCTCGGGGGCCTACAATGAGCAGTTCTTC. Its protein is CAISGAYNEQFF.

This clone appeared once. The chain combines TRBV5-6 with TRBJ1-2; maybe TRBD1 (5 bases). CDR1 and CDR2 (germline): SGHDT, YYEEEE. Trimming cost V 3 bases and J 6 bases, with 9 bases left between them. CDR3 size: 12 residues. The CDR3 loop reads CASSWGGDGYTF. CDR3 coding DNA: TGTGCCAGCAGCTGGGGGGGAGATGGCTACACCTTC.

The CDR3 sequence is CASTRTLSGYGYTF. For the CDR3, the DNA is TGTGCCAGTACCAGGACACTTTCCGGCTATGGCTACACCTTC. This chain connects TRBV19 to TRBJ1-2, with D possibly being TRBD1 (5 bases). The CDR3 runs 14 residues. Trimming cost V 7 bases and J 4 bases, with 16 bases left between them. Germline CDR1 and CDR2: LNHDA and SQIVND (reference sequence).

Comments on this clone: Additional DNA sequences in this sample encode the identical CDR3. This chain connects TRBV5-6 to TRBJ1-5, with D possibly TRBD1 on 6 matching bases. Trimming left V 3 bases short and J 3 bases short, with 13 bases between. The CDR3 runs to 15 residues. The germline V gene encodes CDR1 SGHDT and CDR2 YYEEEE. This CDR3 reads CASSSSGGLNQPQHF. CDR3 bases: TGTGCCAGCAGCTCCTCCGGGGGGCTCAATCAGCCCCAGCATTTT.

The chain uses TRBV15 and TRBJ1-2, with D maybe TRBD1 (6 bases). The CDR3 is 15 residues long. Germline-derived CDR1 and CDR2 are LNHNV and YYDKDF (reference sequence). Deletions cut 0 bases from V and 2 bases from J, with 10 bases between. In DNA form, the CDR3 reads TGTGCCACCAGCAGAGATCCCACAGGGAACTATGGCTACACCTTC. Amino acids: CATSRDPTGNYGYTF.

This clone showed up just once. This rearrangement joins TRBV6-5 to TRBJ1-2; weak D call: TRBD1 (5 bases). Trimming stripped 2 bases from V and 2 bases from J, with 9 bases between. The CDR3 spans 14 residues. The germline gives CDR1 MNHEY, CDR2 SVGAGI. This CDR3 is CASSYAPGNYGYTF. CDR3 nucleotides: TGTGCCAGCAGTTACGCCCCAGGGAACTATGGCTACACCTTC.

The chain links TRBV13 to TRBJ2-3; D may be TRBD1 (5 bases). This CDR3 contains 14 residues. V gave up 5 bases and J gave up 1 base, with 10 bases separating them. Looked up from germline, CDR1 is PRHDT and CDR2 is FYEKMQ (reference sequence). The CDR3 DNA sequence: TGTGCCAGCAGCCAACAGGCGGGCACAGATACGCAGTATTTT. Its protein is CASSQQAGTDTQYF.

The chain carries TRBV18 and TRBJ2-1, with D possibly matching TRBD2 (5 bases). The length of the CDR3 is 15 residues. Germline assignment: CDR1 KGHSH and CDR2 LQKENI. The germline V and J ends were trimmed by 4 bases and 7 bases, with 17 bases remaining between them. CDR3 loop: CASSRTGSRENEQFF. CDR3 coding DNA: TGTGCCAGCTCACGAACGGGATCAAGGGAAAATGAGCAGTTCTTC.

The chain recombines TRBV2 with TRBJ2-7; D possibly corresponds to TRBD1 (6 bases). CDR3 size: 15 residues. V lost 2 bases, J lost 3 bases, and 14 bases lay in between. Germline V lookup: CDR1 SNHLY, CDR2 FYNNEI. CDR3 region: CASSESGGQLYEQYF. The CDR3 DNA sequence: TGTGCCAGCAGTGAATCGGGCGGACAGCTCTACGAGCAGTACTTC.

J is TRBJ2-1 and V is TRBV27; tentative D call: TRBD2 (6 bases). Deletions cut 9 bases from V and 7 bases from J, with 10 bases between. This CDR3 spans 11 amino acids. Germline CDR1 is MNHEY and CDR2 is SMNVEV (reference sequence). This chain's CDR3 is CASKEGNEQFF. The CDR3 bases are TGTGCCAGTAAGGAGGGGAATGAGCAGTTCTTC.

The chain recombines TRBV7-2 with TRBJ1-2; possible D gene TRBD1, 5 bases. Per germline, CDR1 SGHTA and CDR2 FQGNSA. Trimming removed 1 base at V and 10 bases at J, with 16 bases between. The CDR3 consists of 14 residues. The CDR3 nucleotides are TGTGCCAGCAGCTTAGATAGTGGGGGGGGTGACTACACCTTC. Translated: CASSLDSGGGDYTF.

The chain is built from TRBV6-2 or TRBV6-3 and TRBJ2-5; the match to TRBD2 covers 12 bases. This CDR3 has 17 amino acids. With V trimmed by 2 bases and J by 4 bases, 8 bases remained unmatched. Germline V gene lookup returns CDR1 MNHEY and CDR2 SVGEGT. The CDR3 DNA sequence: TGTGCCAGCAGTTACGGGCTTTCGACTAGCGGGGGAGAGACCCAGTACTTC. Residues: CASSYGLSTSGGETQYF.

The V gene is TRBV7-8, the J gene TRBJ2-3, with 9 bases lining up with TRBD1. J lost 1 base, V lost 1 base, and 6 bases had no gene match. Germline V CDR1 and CDR2: SGHVS, FQNEAQ. The CDR3 contains 17 residues. CDR3 nucleotide sequence: TGTGCCAGCAGCTTAGTCCCACAGGGGGCCGGCACAGATACGCAGTATTTT. Protein: CASSLVPQGAGTDTQYF.

V gene TRBV28 combines with J gene TRBJ1-4; D uncertain. The CDR3 extends over 16 amino acids. The V and J ends lost 6 bases and 7 bases respectively, with 21 bases between them. The germline V gene has CDR1 MDHEN and CDR2 SYDVKM. CDR3 protein: CASSRIGGLAGEKLFF. CDR3 DNA sequence: TGTGCCAGCAGCCGCATTGGCGGACTCGCAGGTGAAAAACTGTTTTTT.

The CDR3 bases are TGCGCCAGCAGCGAAGGACTTGGGGATACGCAGTATTTT. Its protein is CASSEGLGDTQYF. The genes are TRBV5-1 and TRBJ2-3; the D gene is possibly TRBD2 (5 bases). This CDR3 has 13 amino acids. The ends were cut back, 4 bases at V and 6 bases at J, with 12 bases in the middle. In germline, CDR1 is SGHRS, CDR2 YFSETQ.

The chain has TRBV6-5 and TRBJ2-7, with a possible D match to TRBD1 (6 bases). Germline CDR1 is MNHEY and CDR2 is SVGAGI. V shed 9 bases and J shed 4 bases, with 19 bases lying between them. The CDR3 loop spans 14 amino acids. In DNA, the CDR3 is TGTGCCAGTCGCAAGGGGGTCGGGGATTACGAGCAGTACTTC. It is translated as CASRKGVGDYEQYF.

The CDR3 sequence: CASSQKGQGFEGSNQPQHF. DNA for the CDR3: TGTGCCAGCAGCCAGAAGGGACAGGGGTTTGAGGGTAGCAATCAGCCCCAGCATTTT. J is TRBJ1-5 and V is TRBV7-2; the match to TRBD1 covers 10 bases. V gave up 5 bases and J gave up 0 bases; unmatched junction bases: 13. This CDR3 contains 19 residues. Germline CDR1 is SGHTA and CDR2 is FQGNSA.

The chain uses TRBV12-3 or TRBV12-4 and TRBJ1-1; no clear D. The CDR3 has 12 residues. Between the trimmed V and J ends, which lost 6 bases and 6 bases, there was a span of 11 bases. This CDR3 reads CASSTDTAEAFF. The CDR3 region has the DNA TGTGCCAGCAGCACTGACACGGCTGAAGCTTTCTTT.